The 14 T cell receptor beta chains given below trace back to one sample, sequenced in a study of tumor and adjacent non-tumor tissue in lung cancer. The library came from three nested PCR rounds adapted from ARM-PCR protocols. TCRdb processed the multiplex PCR reads anew with MiXCR; each CDR3 protein has one entry. The sample holds around 50,000 distinct CDR3 sequences, around 64% seen once. The template was RNA from unsorted bulk tissue. More than 3 cm separated this lung sample from the edge of the tumor. Sequenced input: distant non-tumor lung tissue. The receptors come from a woman in her 70s with non-small cell lung cancer.

About this clonotype itself: At one of its ends the junction is not consistent with the germline gene, which may arise from a read error. The chain is built from TRBV28 and TRBJ2-5; D not certain. The CDR3 spans 14 residues. Germline V gives CDR1 MDHEN, CDR2 SYDVKM. The CDR3 here is CASSFGSRKETQYF. Written as DNA, the CDR3 is TGTGCCAGCAGTTTTGGTAGCCGTAAAGAGACCCAGTACTTT. The whole variable domain, filled in from reference TRBV28 and TRBJ2-5, reads DVKVTQSSRYLVKRTGEKVFLECVQDMDHENMFWYRQDPGLGLRLIYFSYDVKMKEKGDIPEGYSVSREKKERFSLILESASTNQTSMYLCASSFGSRKETQYFGPGTRLLVL.

The sample holds a few counts of this clonotype. With a much larger clone just one base away, this may be a read error. The V gene is TRBV10-3, the J gene TRBJ2-5, with D tentatively TRBD2 (6 bases). The CDR3 is made up of 15 amino acids. V lost 8 bases to trimming and J lost 4 bases, with 20 bases between them. CDR1 is ENHRY and CDR2 is SYGVKD in the germline V gene. The CDR3 sequence: CAIRAALTSIETQYF. The CDR3 DNA follows: TGTGCCATCCGTGCAGCTCTGACTAGTATAGAGACCCAGTACTTC.

About this clonotype: A much larger clone lies one base from this, so it may be a read error. This chain joins TRBV20-1 and TRBJ2-7; 12 bases agree with TRBD2. This CDR3 spans 14 amino acids. Germline V lookup: CDR1 DFQATT, CDR2 SNEGSKA (reference sequence). CDR3 amino acids: CSIPLAGGLYEQYF. CDR3 nucleotide sequence: TGCAGCATCCCTCTAGCGGGAGGGCTGTACGAGCAGTACTTC.

The chain has TRBV12-3 or TRBV12-4 and TRBJ2-3; D not certain. Trimming removed 10 bases from V and 6 bases from J, with 14 bases in between. This CDR3 is built from 12 residues. CDR3: CANTELADTQYF. Written as DNA, the CDR3 is TGTGCCAACACCGAGCTCGCGGATACGCAGTATTTT.

A word on this clonotype: The CDR3 does not close with the conserved phenylalanine or tryptophan, likely indicating a read error. The chain combines TRBV10-1 with TRBJ2-3; TRBD2 aligns across 10 bases. The CDR3 extends over 17 amino acids. Germline CDR1 reads WNHNN; CDR2 reads SYGVQD (reference sequence). The CDR3 loop reads CASSDRASGSSTDMQYL. The CDR3 bases are TGCGCTAGCAGTGACCGGGCTAGCGGGAGTAGCACAGATATGCAGTATTTA.

Worth noting for this clonotype: This CDR3 is missing its conserved last phenylalanine or tryptophan, likely due to a read error. The genes are TRBV5-1 and TRBJ2-7, with TRBD1 identical over 7 bases. The CDR3 runs 15 residues. The trim removed 0 bases at V and 1 base at J, leaving 4 bases unmatched. The germline gives CDR1 SGHRS, CDR2 YFSETQ. This CDR3 reads CASSLGPGQSYEQYL. The CDR3 DNA reads TGCGCCAGCAGCTTGGGGCCGGGACAGTCCTACGAGCAGTACTTA.

In its sample, this clonotype was seen once. V usage is TRBV7-3 and J usage is TRBJ2-2, with TRBD1 matching over 7 bases. CDR1 is SGHTA, CDR2 FQGTGA, per germline. Trimming at V came to 5 bases and at J to 5 bases, leaving 5 bases not matched to a gene. The CDR3 length is 14 residues. The CDR3 DNA is TGTGCCAGCAGCCAAGGGACAGCTACCGGGGAGCTGTTTTTT. Protein: CASSQGTATGELFF.

The chain employs TRBV10-3 and TRBJ1-1; D not resolved. CDR1 ENHRY and CDR2 SYGVKD come from the germline V gene. The CDR3 length is 13 residues. V lost 6 bases, J lost 5 bases, and 13 bases lay in between. For the CDR3, the DNA is TGTGCCATCAGAATACATGGTCGGACTGAAGCTTTCTTT. Translated, it gives CAIRIHGRTEAFF.

The rearrangement links TRBV7-9 to TRBJ2-1, with D hard to call. This CDR3 spans 15 amino acids. V lost 3 bases and J 6 bases, leaving 15 bases between the germline ends. The germline V gene has CDR1 SEHNR and CDR2 FQNEAQ (reference sequence). In nucleotides, the CDR3 is TGTGCCAGCAGCTTTTTATCCCCAGCTTTCAATGAGCAGTTCTTC. It encodes CASSFLSPAFNEQFF.

About this clonotype: The missing conserved phenylalanine or tryptophan at the end of this CDR3 makes a read error likely. The V and J genes are TRBV12-3 or TRBV12-4 and TRBJ2-5, with 11 bases matching TRBD2. The CDR3 contains 17 residues. CDR3 sequence reads: CASSFLTSQLAGETQYI. CDR3 bases: TGTGCCAGCAGTTTTCTTACCTCGCAACTAGCGGGAGAGACTCAGTACATC.

The chain combines TRBV4-1 with TRBJ1-1; D is unresolved. The V gene lost 2 bases and the J gene lost 11 bases, with 18 bases spanning the gap. This CDR3 is built from 14 residues. Germline CDR1 and CDR2: MGHRA and YSYEKL. This chain's CDR3 is CASSQRWAGLEAFF. CDR3 coding DNA: TGCGCCAGCAGCCAACGATGGGCGGGGTTGGAGGCTTTCTTT.

Turning to this clonotype: Sequence at one end of the junction differs from germline and may be a read error. The chain recombines TRBV12-3 or TRBV12-4 with TRBJ2-7; no reliable D call. This CDR3 is 13 amino acids long. CDR3 protein: CASSPGPANEQHF. CDR3 DNA: TGTGCCAGCAGTCCGGGTCCCGCCAACGAGCAGCACTTC.

J is TRBJ2-5 and V is TRBV10-2, with D hard to call. From germline, CDR1 is WSHSY and CDR2 SAAADI. There are 14 residues in the CDR3. V was cut by 10 bases and J by 1 base, with 16 bases left in between. CDR3 sequence reads: CATSADAAQETQYF. CDR3 bases: TGCGCCACGAGTGCAGATGCGGCCCAAGAGACCCAGTACTTC.

In its sample, this clonotype ranks as medium-sized (0.01 to 0.1%). The V call is TRBV11-2, the J call TRBJ2-2; D unresolved. The CDR3 has 11 residues. Trimming removed 6 bases from V and 5 bases from J, with 4 bases in between. Germline V gene lookup returns CDR1 SGHAT and CDR2 FQNNGV. CDR3 region: CASSLTGELFF. CDR3 nucleotide sequence: TGTGCCAGCAGTTTAACCGGGGAGCTGTTTTTT.